This T cell receptor (beta chain) came from a study of beta chain features in type 1 diabetes. The germline V and J ends were trimmed by 6 bases and 7 bases, with 15 bases remaining between them. Germline V CDR1 and CDR2: MNHNY, SVGAGI (reference sequence). CDR3 length: 13 residues. This clone has more than one count but fewer than ten. As yet, its antigen is unknown. Reverse transcribing all isolated RNA meant expressed TCRB transcripts were sequenced. Some clones are missing from TCRdb's copy, which holds only in-frame ones; the method was immunoSEQ multiplex PCR. The table includes 250,000 or so clones, over 20% detected once. Overall study results and limits: In every one of the four CD4+ subsets, TCRB CDR3s were moderately but significantly shorter in Type 1 diabetes patients.

What was sequenced was naive CD4+ T cells from blood. This TCR derives from a woman between 40 and 50 years old with type 1 diabetes. The chain employs TRBV6-6 and TRBJ1-2, with a tentative D call TRBD1 (6 bases). The CDR3 loop is CASRQGQSRGYTF. In DNA form, the CDR3 reads TGTGCCAGCAGACAAGGACAGTCTCGTGGCTACACCTTC.